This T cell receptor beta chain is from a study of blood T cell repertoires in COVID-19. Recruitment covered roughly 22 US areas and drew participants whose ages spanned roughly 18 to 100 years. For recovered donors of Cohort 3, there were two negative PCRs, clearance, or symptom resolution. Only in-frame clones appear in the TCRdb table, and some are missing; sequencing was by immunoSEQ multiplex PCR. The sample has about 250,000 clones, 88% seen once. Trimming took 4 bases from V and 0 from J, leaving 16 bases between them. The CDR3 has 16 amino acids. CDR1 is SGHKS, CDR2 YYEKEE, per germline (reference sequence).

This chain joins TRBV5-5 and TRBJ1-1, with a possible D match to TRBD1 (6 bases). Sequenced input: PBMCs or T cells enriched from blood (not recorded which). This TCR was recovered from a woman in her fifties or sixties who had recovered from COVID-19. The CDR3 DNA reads TGTGCCAGCAGCCCACTGGACAGTTGGGTGAACACTGAAGCTTTCTTT. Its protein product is CASSPLDSWVNTEAFF.